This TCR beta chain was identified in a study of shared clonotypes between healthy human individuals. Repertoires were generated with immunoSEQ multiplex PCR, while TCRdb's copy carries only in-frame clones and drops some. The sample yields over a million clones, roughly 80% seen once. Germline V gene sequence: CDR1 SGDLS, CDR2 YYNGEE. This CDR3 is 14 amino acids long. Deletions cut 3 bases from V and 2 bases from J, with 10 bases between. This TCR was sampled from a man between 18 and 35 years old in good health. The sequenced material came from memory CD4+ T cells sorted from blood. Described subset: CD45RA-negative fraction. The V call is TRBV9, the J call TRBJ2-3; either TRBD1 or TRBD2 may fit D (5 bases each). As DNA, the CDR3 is TGTGCCAGCAGCGAATCAGGGACCACAGATACGCAGTATTTT. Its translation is CASSESGTTDTQYF.